The TCR beta chain under discussion was sequenced for a study of blood T cells in healthy people across ages (dated by TCRdb to about 2015). Some background on the complete study: In model experiments, template switching captured about one uniquely barcoded TCR beta cDNA molecule for every two T cells. Using deep sequencing normalized with unique cDNA molecular identifiers, the study measured how TCR beta repertoire diversity changes with age. Donors were grouped into four age groups: young (average approximately 15 years), middle-aged (39), aged (approximately 67) and long-lived (just over 80). To avoid experimental bias, donors of different ages were distributed randomly across sequencing lanes. For two donors (one aged 18 to 30 and one aged 80 or older), the study analyzed two additional independent replicas of 1 million unique cDNA reads from the same blood draw.

The CDR3, from cysteine to phenylalanine, totals 14 residues. Kept here is only the CDR3 DNA, which spans 42 bases and is read in frame from base 1. V is reduced by 2 bases and J by 8 bases, leaving a spacing of 15 bases between them. The germline V gene supplies CDR1 LGHNA and CDR2 YNFKEQ. With regard to this clonotype: Its antigen has not been determined. Base-call qualities are not available, and no considerably larger clone is one nucleotide away.

Donors were a few dozen systemically healthy Caucasian individuals from Russia aged roughly 6 to 95 years. Roughly 9 milliliters of peripheral blood were drawn from each donor into EDTA-treated Vacutainer tubes. Ficoll-Paque density-gradient centrifugation was used to isolate PBMCs, with at least 6 million per sample. Total RNA, at least 5 micrograms per sample, was extracted from PBMCs with Trizol reagent. For every donor, flow cytometry on a PBMC aliquot measured the percentage of naive CD45RAhigh/CD27high T cells. The paper's findings and limits, for the study overall: Because the CMV infection status of the donors was unknown, age-related changes in expanded clonotypes may potentially have been confounded. Because profiling used bulk unsorted PBMCs, naive and antigen-experienced compartments could not be compared conclusively. Observed TCR beta diversity per million T cells fell roughly linearly with age, and a significant reduction was already apparent by age about 38. Estimates of total diversity based on one million sequenced T cells were regarded as lower bounds and as underestimates. There was a strong correlation between observed TCR beta diversity and the percentage of naive T cells measured by flow cytometry. Compared with the aged group, the long-lived group had more naive CD4+ T cells, fewer expanded clones and increased TCR diversity, a pattern suggesting age selection.

To prepare the library, 5' RACE was applied. The second PCR ran for about 6 to 11 cycles and used a J-beta primer mix along with a sample-barcoded 5' primer. A unique molecular identifier was introduced onto each TCR beta cDNA molecule by a template-switch 5' adaptor carrying 12 random nucleotides. Each sample yielded at least 2.5 million CDR3-containing paired-end reads. The Mint cDNA synthesis kit, primed by a TRBC-specific oligonucleotide, was used to synthesize first-strand cDNA from all RNA. Following uracil-DNA glycosylase treatment, all cDNA underwent a first 18-cycle PCR with the universal primers M1SS and BC2_uni_R. Regarding the original processing steps: For normalization, 1 million high-quality reads, each with a distinct molecular identifier, were randomly selected from each sample. Instead of being binned into consensus sequences, reads that shared molecular identifiers were thrown out. MiTCR, set to a Q25 quality threshold and the strictest error-elimination algorithm, was used for CDR3 identification, clonotype clustering and error correction. Lower-bound total TCR beta diversity was estimated with a nonparametric unseen species model using Euler transformation. The public reads were quality trimmed at Q25 with fastp and then assembled into clones with MiXCR by TCRdb, keeping productive beta chains. When rows share a CDR3 protein, they turn into one entry using the most common DNA and genes. The V and J calls and clone size are TCRdb's, not the authors'. A total of approximately 2,000,000 distinct CDR3 sequences appear in this sample, approximately 40% of them only once. Clones ranked in the top ten supply 23% of the sample.

This receptor was identified in a human donor in good health. The chain is made from TRBV4-2 and TRBJ1-2; possibly the D gene is TRBD1, per 6 matching bases. Sequencing was performed on blood. The nucleotide sequence is given as TGTGCCAGCAGCCAACCACAGGGTTATGAGGGCTACACCTTC. This encodes CASSQPQGYEGYTF.